This TCR beta chain comes out of a study of T cells in Graves' hyperthyroidism and ophthalmopathy. It was RNA transcripts that yielded the amplified TCR beta CDR3 regions. The HTBI primer set served for first-round RT-PCR of the TCR CDR3. TCRdb redid the calling of the multiplex PCR reads with MiXCR, one entry per CDR3 protein. This sample has roughly 570,000 distinct CDR3 sequences, with roughly 50% found just once. V was pared by 0 bases and J by 6 bases, with 9 bases between. Germline-derived CDR1 and CDR2 are SGDLS and YYNGEE. CDR3 length equals 14 residues. This receptor was obtained from a woman aged 18-29 years with Graves' hyperthyroidism. Sequenced material: peripheral blood or thyroid tissue (not recorded which). This chain joins TRBV9 and TRBJ2-2, with a tentative D call TRBD1 (5 bases). The CDR3 region is CASSVAYRSGELFF. As DNA, the CDR3 is TGTGCCAGCAGCGTAGCTTACAGGTCCGGGGAGCTGTTTTTT. Drawing the rest from reference TRBV9 and TRBJ2-2, the complete variable domain is DSGVTQTPKHLITATGQRVTLRCSPRSGDLSVYWYQQSLDQGLQFLIQYYNGEERAKGNILERFSAQQFPDLHSELNLSSLELGDSALYFCASSVAYRSGELFFGEGSRLTVL.